These 4 T cell receptor beta chains were all obtained from the same sample, sequenced in a study of PD-1 blockade in classical Hodgkin lymphoma. Only in-frame clones appear in the TCRdb table, and some are missing; sequencing was by immunoSEQ multiplex PCR. The sample carries almost 20,000 clones, approximately 80% recorded once. Time point here: newly diagnosed, previously untreated cHL patient sample. Magnetic negative selection was used to purify CD4+ T cells from PBMCs that had been thawed. The sequenced sample consisted of CD4+ T cells from blood. The receptors here all came from a human donor with classical Hodgkin lymphoma.

The chain uses TRBV6-6 and TRBJ2-7, with TRBD1 matching over 7 bases. The CDR3 runs to 14 residues. V lost 6 bases, J lost 6 bases, and 11 bases stayed unmatched. Per the germline V gene, CDR1 is MNHNY and CDR2 is SVGAGI (reference sequence). The CDR3 is CASRSTTGLTEQYF. The CDR3 region has the DNA TGTGCCAGCAGATCCACGACAGGGTTAACCGAGCAGTACTTC.

The CDR3, as DNA: TGTGCCATCACTACCAGTCGCGGCACCGGGGAGCTGTTTTTT. This encodes CAITTSRGTGELFF. The chain employs TRBV10-3 and TRBJ2-2; D gene uncertain. CDR1 ENHRY and CDR2 SYGVKD come from the germline V gene. Trimming took off 7 bases at V and 4 bases at J, with 13 bases between the two ends. This CDR3 is built from 14 residues.

The chain recombines TRBV2 with TRBJ2-3, with TRBD2 matching over 9 bases. Germline assignment: CDR1 SNHLY and CDR2 FYNNEI. This CDR3 contains 15 residues. With V trimmed by 4 bases and J by 2 bases, 4 bases remained unmatched. CDR3 in amino acids: CASSGLAGPTDTQYF. In DNA, the CDR3 is TGTGCCAGCAGTGGGCTAGCGGGACCCACAGATACGCAGTATTTT.

The gene calls are TRBV4-2 and TRBJ2-2; 11 nucleotides align to TRBD2. With V trimmed by 1 base and J by 2 bases, 6 bases remained unmatched. The CDR3 consists of 18 residues. Germline V gene lookup returns CDR1 LGHNA and CDR2 YNFKEQ. The CDR3: CASSQAAGTSGNTGELFF. CDR3 coding DNA: TGTGCCAGCAGCCAAGCCGCCGGGACTAGCGGAAACACCGGGGAGCTGTTTTTT.